One and the same sample provided the 24 T cell receptor beta chains below, sequenced in a study of T cells of healthy individuals. TCRdb independently ran MiXCR on the 5' RACE reads; one entry per CDR3 protein. Counted here are 90,000 to 100,000 distinct CDR3 sequences, 17% occurring once; the ten biggest clones make up 6.2%. These receptors originate from a human donor in good health.

This clonotype occurred many times. The chain links TRBV9 to TRBJ2-3; TRBD2 matches 8 bases. V shed 4 bases, J shed 2 bases, and the junction held 6 bases outside the gene matches. Germline lookup yields CDR1 SGDLS and CDR2 YYNGEE. This CDR3 has 15 amino acids. CDR3 residues: CASSSTGGHTDTQYF. As DNA, the CDR3 is TGTGCCAGCAGCTCGACGGGGGGGCACACAGATACGCAGTATTTT.

This clonotype was counted many times. The chain couples TRBV4-3 to TRBJ2-1; D may be TRBD2 (6 bases). The CDR3 has 16 amino acids. Trimming shortened V by 0 bases and J by 3 bases, and 12 bases separated the two germline ends. Germline loops: CDR1 LGHNA, CDR2 YSLEER. The CDR3 region is CASSQDWSSGYNEQFF. In DNA form, the CDR3 reads TGCGCCAGCAGCCAAGATTGGAGTAGCGGCTACAATGAGCAGTTCTTC.

The chain joins TRBV9 to TRBJ2-2, with D possibly matching TRBD1 (6 bases). Trimming shortened V by 5 bases and J by 0 bases, and 8 bases separated the two germline ends. In germline, CDR1 is SGDLS, CDR2 YYNGEE. This CDR3 contains 14 residues. This chain's CDR3 is CASSPGANTGELFF. The CDR3 region has the DNA TGTGCCAGCAGTCCAGGGGCGAACACCGGGGAGCTGTTTTTT.

This clonotype was seen a few times. V gene TRBV3-1 combines with J gene TRBJ1-5; TRBD1 agrees at 9 bases. The CDR3 runs 14 residues. Germline CDR1 is LGHDT and CDR2 is YNNKEL (reference sequence). With V trimmed by 4 bases and J by 6 bases, 4 bases remained unmatched. Here the CDR3 DNA reads TGTGCCAGCAGCCGGGTGACAGGGGGTCAGCCCCAGCATTTT. It codes for CASSRVTGGQPQHF.

This clonotype was seen many times. The J gene is TRBJ2-2, the V gene TRBV12-3 or TRBV12-4; D not certain. Trimming pared 6 bases from V and 5 bases from J, leaving 7 bases between. The CDR3 sequence is 12 residues long. The CDR3, as DNA: TGTGCCAGCAGGTTACAGACCGGGGAGCTGTTTTTT. Amino acids: CASRLQTGELFF.

The CDR3 nucleotides read TGCAGTGCTAGAGAGCTACAGGGTTTCTACAATGAGCAGTTCTTC. Translation gives CSARELQGFYNEQFF. This rearrangement joins TRBV20-1 to TRBJ2-1; D may be TRBD1 (6 bases). This CDR3 is 15 amino acids long. V lost 0 bases and J 3 bases, leaving 12 bases between the germline ends. The germline CDR1 and CDR2 sequences are DFQATT and SNEGSKA (reference sequence).

This clonotype appeared a few times. The J gene is TRBJ1-5, the V gene TRBV7-8; D remains unclear. CDR1 and CDR2 from the germline V gene are SGHVS and FQNEAQ. V lost 5 bases to trimming and J lost 10 bases, with 21 bases between them. The CDR3 runs to 15 residues. CDR3 sequence: CASSLKPIGPEPQHF. CDR3 DNA: TGTGCCAGCAGCCTAAAGCCTATAGGGCCGGAACCCCAGCATTTT. The complete variable domain, with remaining parts taken from reference TRBV7-8 and TRBJ1-5, reads GAGVSQSPRYKVAKRGQDVALRCDPISGHVSLFWYQQALGQGPEFLTYFQNEAQLDKSGLPSDRFFAERPEGSVSTLKIQRTQQEDSAVYLCASSLKPIGPEPQHFGDGTRLSIL.

This clonotype was recorded many times. The chain is built from TRBV7-8 and TRBJ2-2; the D is unclear. The germline gives CDR1 SGHVS, CDR2 FQNEAQ. This CDR3 spans 14 amino acids. V was cut by 5 bases and J by 1 base, with 8 bases left in between. CDR3: CASSLKQNTGELFF. The CDR3 coding sequence is TGTGCCAGCAGCCTAAAACAGAACACCGGGGAGCTGTTTTTT.

CDR3 bases: TGTGCCAGCTCACCGAGGGACAGGGGGACGGAGACCCAGTACTTC. Translation: CASSPRDRGTETQYF. The chain links TRBV18 to TRBJ2-5; 11 bases fit TRBD1. Germline V CDR1 and CDR2: KGHSH, LQKENI. The CDR3 extends over 15 amino acids. V lost 3 bases to trimming and J lost 5 bases; unmatched junction nucleotides: 5.

V gene TRBV30 combines with J gene TRBJ2-7, with 9 bases that match TRBD2. V trimming: 6 bases; J trimming: 3 bases; junction bases outside the gene matches: 3. Per germline, CDR1 GTSNPN and CDR2 SVGIG (reference sequence). The CDR3 sequence is 12 residues long. CDR3 nucleotides: TGTGCCTGCCTAGCGGGGAGCTACGAGCAGTACTTC. Translated, it gives CACLAGSYEQYF.

This clonotype was found once. V and J are TRBV12-3 or TRBV12-4 and TRBJ2-7; D ambiguous. V was shortened by 1 base and J by 2 bases, with 6 bases between the two germline ends. The CDR3 has 13 residues. CDR3 nucleotide sequence: TGTGCCAGCAGTTTAGGTGAGGCCTACGAGCAGTACTTC. Encoded protein: CASSLGEAYEQYF.

The rearrangement uses TRBV27 and TRBJ1-2; 9 bases fit TRBD1. This CDR3 is 14 amino acids long. Trimming at V came to 3 bases and at J to 7 bases, leaving 6 bases not matched to a gene. Germline assignment: CDR1 MNHEY and CDR2 SMNVEV (reference sequence). The CDR3 loop is CASSLSQGAGGYTF. The CDR3 nucleotides read TGTGCCAGCAGTTTGTCACAGGGGGCTGGTGGCTACACCTTC.

The chain joins TRBV29-1 to TRBJ1-1, with D maybe TRBD1 (6 bases). Looked up from germline, CDR1 is SQVTM and CDR2 is ANQGSEA. Trimming left V 4 bases short and J 4 bases short, with 16 bases between. The CDR3 runs to 14 residues. DNA for the CDR3: TGCAGCGTTGCTAGACAGGAAATAGCCACTGAAGCTTTCTTT. This translates into CSVARQEIATEAFF. Combining the CDR3 with reference TRBV29-1 and TRBJ1-1 gives the whole variable domain SAVISQKPSRDICQRGTSLTIQCQVDSQVTMMFWYRQQPGQSLTLIATANQGSEATYESGFVIDKFPISRPNLTFSTLTVSNMSPEDSSIYLCSVARQEIATEAFFGQGTRLTVV.

The chain links TRBV20-1 to TRBJ2-3; possible D gene TRBD1, 5 bases. V was trimmed by 2 bases and J by 2 bases, leaving 32 bases between them. The germline CDR1 and CDR2 sequences are DFQATT and SNEGSKA (reference sequence). The CDR3 has 21 amino acids. The CDR3 spells CSARSRSGLSADSAITDTQYF. In DNA form, the CDR3 reads TGCAGTGCTAGATCCCGATCTGGTCTATCCGCAGACAGTGCAATCACAGATACGCAGTATTTT.

This clonotype was picked up a small number of times. The chain recombines TRBV2 with TRBJ2-2, with 9 bases matching TRBD1. CDR3 size: 15 residues. V was clipped by 6 bases and J by 0 bases; unmatched bases: 2. Germline CDR1 and CDR2: SNHLY and FYNNEI. The DNA of the CDR3 is TGTGCCAGCAGAGGGACAGGGACGAACACCGGGGAGCTGTTTTTT. Amino acids: CASRGTGTNTGELFF.

This clonotype has only a few counts. The chain carries TRBV7-2 and TRBJ2-5; TRBD2 might be the D (6 bases). V lost 5 bases and J lost 5, with 15 bases in between. Germline V gene data show CDR1 as SGHTA and CDR2 as FQGNSA. This CDR3 spans 14 amino acids. Here the CDR3 reads CASSKGPGVETQYF. The CDR3, as DNA: TGTGCCAGCAGCAAAGGGCCGGGAGTTGAGACCCAGTACTTC.

At least ten counts were recorded for this clonotype. The rearrangement uses TRBV21-1 and TRBJ2-7; the table assigns TRBD2, which was not confirmed against the DNA. TRBV21-1 is a documented pseudogene. The CDR3 covers 15 residues. CDR3 nucleotides: TGTGCCAGCAGCAAAGATCTAGCGGGAGGAGGCGAGCAGTACTTC. Translated: CASSKDLAGGGEQYF.

This clonotype was found many times. The rearrangement links TRBV18 to TRBJ2-2; D gene unclear. Germline values: CDR1 KGHSH, CDR2 LQKENI. Trimming left V 6 bases short and J 1 base short, with 6 bases between. The CDR3 spans 13 residues. CDR3 DNA: TGTGCCAGCTCGGCAGGGAACACCGGGGAGCTGTTTTTT. Residues: CASSAGNTGELFF.

This clonotype was observed a handful of times. Written as DNA, the CDR3 is TGTGCCAGCAGATCCCACCCCGGCTCTCCTATGGAGCAGTACTTC. Its translation: CASRSHPGSPMEQYF. The genes are TRBV28 and TRBJ2-7; D uncertain. The V end lost 6 bases, the J end lost 7 bases, and 22 bases lay between the germline ends. Germline V lookup: CDR1 MDHEN, CDR2 SYDVKM. This CDR3 region has 15 residues.

This clonotype has more than one count but fewer than ten. The chain has TRBV28 and TRBJ2-7; 9 bases map to TRBD1. The CDR3 length is 15 residues. Looked up from germline, CDR1 is MDHEN and CDR2 is SYDVKM. Trimming took 5 bases from V and 3 from J; bases not matched to a gene: 8. The CDR3 sequence is CASSRTGAPHYEQYF. In DNA form, the CDR3 reads TGTGCCAGCAGTCGGACAGGGGCCCCCCACTACGAGCAGTACTTC.

This clonotype turned up a few times. The chain carries TRBV10-3 and TRBJ1-1, with unresolved D. CDR1 is ENHRY, CDR2 SYGVKD, per germline. Trimming took 10 bases from V and 6 from J, leaving 15 bases between them. There are 12 residues in the CDR3. This chain's CDR3 is CATALVGSEAFF. The DNA for the CDR3 is TGTGCCACCGCTTTAGTGGGCTCTGAAGCTTTCTTT.

Regarding this clonotype: A read error is possible here, since a much larger clone lies one base away. The V call is TRBV7-8, the J call TRBJ1-1; D ambiguous. The germline V gene has CDR1 SGHVS and CDR2 FQNEAQ. V lost 5 bases to trimming and J lost 5 bases, with 18 bases between them. CDR3 length equals 15 residues. The CDR3 coding sequence is TGTGCCAGCAGCAAAGAAGGCGGCCGCTATACTGAAGCTTTCTTT. Amino acids: CASSKEGGRYTEAFF.

This clonotype was picked up a small number of times. The chain employs TRBV5-1 and TRBJ1-1, with TRBD1 matching over 11 bases. CDR1 is SGHRS and CDR2 is YFSETQ in the germline V gene. CDR3 length: 16 amino acids. V gave up 1 base and J gave up 7 bases; unmatched junction bases: 9. In nucleotides, the CDR3 is TGCGCCAGCAGCTTGCGGACAGGGGGCAGGCGGGATGAAGCTTTCTTT. Residues: CASSLRTGGRRDEAFF.

In this sample, this clonotype turned up many times. V gene TRBV27 combines with J gene TRBJ1-6; 7 bases align to TRBD1. The J segment lost 1 base and the V segment lost 5 bases, leaving 5 bases of the junction unmatched. The CDR3 is made up of 16 amino acids. Germline V gene data show CDR1 as MNHEY and CDR2 as SMNVEV (reference sequence). The chain's CDR3 is CASSKQQGSYNSPLHF. For the CDR3, the DNA is TGTGCCAGCAGTAAACAACAGGGGTCCTATAATTCACCCCTCCACTTT.